A selection of T cell receptor beta chains follows, all from one sample in a study of beta chain features in type 1 diabetes. Sequenced by immunoSEQ multiplex PCR; TCRdb stores in-frame clones only, minus some. The data hold around 160,000 clones, with around 51% observed a single time. Specimen: Tregs from blood. Source of these receptors: a man between 18 and 35 years old in good health. Each CDR3 is given with its conserved first and last residue. D genes are given only for firm matches. A row's size may be missing; if present it is once, few, many or a size class.

V gene	J gene	clone size	D gene	CDR3 protein	CDR3 DNA
TRBV7-9	TRBJ2-1	NA	NA	CATLRRDSYEQFF	TGTGCCACCCTCCGGCGTGACTCGTATGAGCAGTTCTTC
TRBV11-2	TRBJ1-1	NA	NA	CASSPRQANTEAFF	TGTGCCAGCAGCCCCCGACAGGCGAACACTGAAGCTTTCTTT
TRBV14	TRBJ2-7	NA	TRBD1	CASSQEPGQGFYEQYF	TGTGCCAGCAGCCAGGAACCGGGACAGGGGTTCTACGAGCAGTACTTC
TRBV30	TRBJ1-1	NA	NA	CAWDRLGQLNTEAFF	TGTGCCTGGGACCGACTCGGACAGCTGAACACTGAAGCTTTCTTT
TRBV5-6	TRBJ2-7	NA	NA	CASSLPQDYEQYF	TGTGCCAGCAGCTTGCCGCAGGACTACGAGCAGTACTTC
TRBV4-2	TRBJ2-7	NA	TRBD1	CASSHVRGTGVSYEQYF	TGTGCCAGCAGCCACGTCAGAGGGACAGGGGTTTCCTACGAGCAGTACTTC
TRBV4-3	TRBJ2-5	NA	TRBD2	CASSHGTSGGAVETQYF	TGCGCCAGCAGCCACGGAACTAGCGGGGGGGCGGTGGAGACCCAGTACTTC
TRBV7-9	TRBJ1-1	few	TRBD1	CASSLGDRVRTEAFF	TGTGCCAGCAGCTTGGGGGACAGGGTCAGGACTGAAGCTTTCTTT
TRBV7-9	TRBJ2-6	few	NA	CASSLGRQPAFSGANVLTF	TGTGCCAGCAGCTTGGGTCGACAGCCAGCCTTCTCTGGGGCCAACGTCCTGACTTTC
TRBV7-2	TRBJ1-2	NA	NA	CASSLQGSGYGYTF	TGTGCCAGCAGCTTACAGGGGTCAGGATATGGCTACACCTTC